This is a list of T cell receptor beta chains from one sample in a study of T cell responses to AZD1222 COVID-19 vaccine. Assay: immunoSEQ multiplex PCR; the TCRdb copy retains only in-frame clones and omits some. The repertoire holds over 100,000 clones, with 85% to 95% as singletons. This material consisted of peripheral blood, taken on day 0 of AZD1222 vaccination. All receptors come from an adult in good health. CDR3s include the opening cysteine and the closing phenylalanine or tryptophan. The D gene is left open where the match is weak. Rows give clone size only sometimes, using once, few, many, or a class for an expanded clone.

DNA: TGTGCCAGCAGCCCCCCTCATGGAGGCAATGAGCAGTTCTTC
CDR3: CASSPPHGGNEQFF
size: NA
V: TRBV11-1
D: NA
J: TRBJ2-1

DNA: TGTGCCAGCAGCTTAGTCGGGAGCCAGCGAGTTCAGCCCCAGCATTTT
CDR3: CASSLVGSQRVQPQHF
size: NA
V: TRBV7-9
D: NA
J: TRBJ1-5

DNA: TGTGCCAGCAGTGTGTTAGCTGACACCGGGGAGCTGTTTTTT
CDR3: CASSVLADTGELFF
size: NA
V: TRBV6-4
D: NA
J: TRBJ2-2

DNA: TGTGCCAGCAGTTTGTCCGGGGAATTCGGCGACGAGCAGTACTTC
CDR3: CASSLSGEFGDEQYF
size: NA
V: TRBV28
D: NA
J: TRBJ2-7

DNA: TGTGCCAGCAGCGTAGGGACAGGGGTAGGAAACACCATATATTTT
CDR3: CASSVGTGVGNTIYF
size: NA
V: TRBV9
D: TRBD1
J: TRBJ1-3

DNA: TGTGCCAGCAGACAGCCTTCTCGAGAGACCCAGTACTTC
CDR3: CASRQPSRETQYF
size: NA
V: TRBV12-3/TRBV12-4
D: NA
J: TRBJ2-5

DNA: TGTGCCAGCAGTCGGGACAGGCTGATCAATCAGCCCCAGCATTTT
CDR3: CASSRDRLINQPQHF
size: NA
V: TRBV7-2
D: TRBD1
J: TRBJ1-5

DNA: TGTGCCAGCTCGCTCGAATCGAAAGGGTGGCGTCAGCCCCAGCATTTT
CDR3: CASSLESKGWRQPQHF
size: NA
V: TRBV18
D: NA
J: TRBJ1-5

DNA: TGTGCCAGCAGCCTAGGAGATGAGTCAGGGGAGCAGTTCTTC
CDR3: CASSLGDESGEQFF
size: NA
V: TRBV5-4
D: NA
J: TRBJ2-1

DNA: TGTGCCAGCAGCTACCGGTCGAACGCGCCAATCTATGGCTACACCTTC
CDR3: CASSYRSNAPIYGYTF
size: once
V: TRBV7-9
D: NA
J: TRBJ1-2

DNA: TGTGCCTGGAACCGGGACAGGGGGCGGAACGAGCAGTACTTC
CDR3: CAWNRDRGRNEQYF
size: NA
V: TRBV30
D: TRBD1
J: TRBJ2-7

DNA: TGCGCCAGCAGCCAGGGATCGGGACTAGGGATAGATACGCAGTATTTT
CDR3: CASSQGSGLGIDTQYF
size: NA
V: TRBV4-3
D: TRBD2
J: TRBJ2-3

DNA: TGTGCCAGCTCACCAGAGATCGTAGGGTCTGGAAACACCATATATTTT
CDR3: CASSPEIVGSGNTIYF
size: once
V: TRBV18
D: NA
J: TRBJ1-3

DNA: TGTGCCAGCAGCTTAGTCTCTCTGTCCTTCAGACCAGAGACCCAGTACTTC
CDR3: CASSLVSLSFRPETQYF
size: NA
V: TRBV7-2
D: NA
J: TRBJ2-5

DNA: TGTGCCAGCAGCCAAGGGACTAGCGACATTGACACCGGGGAGCTGTTTTTT
CDR3: CASSQGTSDIDTGELFF
size: NA
V: TRBV3-1/TRBV3-2
D: TRBD2
J: TRBJ2-2

DNA: TGTGCCAGCAGCCCCACAGGGCTCTCCTACGAGCAGTACTTC
CDR3: CASSPTGLSYEQYF
size: once
V: TRBV6-2/TRBV6-3
D: NA
J: TRBJ2-7

DNA: TGCGCCAGCAGCCCAACAGCCGCGAGCTCTGGAAACACCATATATTTT
CDR3: CASSPTAASSGNTIYF
size: NA
V: TRBV5-1
D: NA
J: TRBJ1-3

DNA: TGTGCCATCAGTTGGGGGGACAATGAGCAGTTCTTC
CDR3: CAISWGDNEQFF
size: once
V: TRBV10-3
D: NA
J: TRBJ2-1

DNA: TGCAGTGCTAGTTGGAGCTCCTACGAGCAGTACTTC
CDR3: CSASWSSYEQYF
size: NA
V: TRBV20-1
D: NA
J: TRBJ2-7

DNA: TGCGCCAGCAGCTTGGGCCTCGGACAGGAAAGATTACCCCTCCACTTT
CDR3: CASSLGLGQERLPLHF
size: few
V: TRBV5-1
D: TRBD1
J: TRBJ1-6

DNA: TGTGCCAGCAGTTTATCGGCTAGGTATGGCTACACCTTC
CDR3: CASSLSARYGYTF
size: NA
V: TRBV27
D: NA
J: TRBJ1-2

DNA: TGTGCCAGTAGTACCTTCACTCAGTCCACTGAAGCTTTCTTT
CDR3: CASSTFTQSTEAFF
size: NA
V: TRBV19
D: NA
J: TRBJ1-1

DNA: TGCGCCAGCAGCTTAACCGGGGGAGGGGCGAACACTGAAGCTTTCTTT
CDR3: CASSLTGGGANTEAFF
size: NA
V: TRBV5-1
D: NA
J: TRBJ1-1

DNA: TGTGCCAGCAGCCCCGGGACAGGCGCATTCCGAAGCAATCAGCCCCAGCATTTT
CDR3: CASSPGTGAFRSNQPQHF
size: NA
V: TRBV7-9
D: TRBD1
J: TRBJ1-5

DNA: TGTGCCAGCAGGCCTGCTCCGGGACAGGGGGCCTACTCCGGTGGCTACACCTTC
CDR3: CASRPAPGQGAYSGGYTF
size: NA
V: TRBV27
D: TRBD1
J: TRBJ1-2

DNA: TGTGCCTGGAGTCGGGGATCCGGCGAGCAGTACTTC
CDR3: CAWSRGSGEQYF
size: NA
V: TRBV30
D: NA
J: TRBJ2-7

DNA: TGTGCCAGCAGTTACACTAGCTCCTACGAGCAGTACTTC
CDR3: CASSYTSSYEQYF
size: NA
V: TRBV6-6
D: NA
J: TRBJ2-7

DNA: TGTGCCAGCTCAATACAGGGAACAGGGGCCAACGTCCTGACTTTC
CDR3: CASSIQGTGANVLTF
size: few
V: TRBV18
D: NA
J: TRBJ2-6

DNA: TGTGCCAGCAGTCTGGGAGCGGGGCGGGCCAAAAACATTCAGTACTTC
CDR3: CASSLGAGRAKNIQYF
size: NA
V: TRBV27
D: TRBD2
J: TRBJ2-4

DNA: TGCAGCGTTCGGGGGAAAGAACTAAGTGGCTACACCTTC
CDR3: CSVRGKELSGYTF
size: few
V: TRBV29-1
D: NA
J: TRBJ1-2

DNA: TGTGCCAGCAGCTTGTCGTCCGGCGGGGATGAGCAGTTCTTC
CDR3: CASSLSSGGDEQFF
size: NA
V: TRBV5-4
D: NA
J: TRBJ2-1

DNA: TGTGCCAGCAGCCGTGGCGGTGGGGGCTCCTACAATGAGCAGTTCTTC
CDR3: CASSRGGGGSYNEQFF
size: NA
V: TRBV7-2
D: NA
J: TRBJ2-1

DNA: TGTGCCAGCAGCGTAGGGCTGCCGGGGGCTATGGCCAAAAACATTCAGTACTTC
CDR3: CASSVGLPGAMAKNIQYF
size: NA
V: TRBV9
D: NA
J: TRBJ2-4

DNA: TGTGCCAGCAGCTTGGACTCTGGAAACACCATATATTTT
CDR3: CASSLDSGNTIYF
size: NA
V: TRBV5-6
D: NA
J: TRBJ1-3

DNA: TGCGCCAGCAGCCAACGTGGCGGGAGGGCCTGGGATGAGCAGTTCTTC
CDR3: CASSQRGGRAWDEQFF
size: NA
V: TRBV4-1
D: TRBD2
J: TRBJ2-1

DNA: TGTGCCAGCAGCCAAGGTGGCGCGGGGGGGCCGAGCTTCAAGAGACCCACCTACTTC
CDR3: CASSQGGAGGPSFKRPTYF
size: NA
V: TRBV3-1/TRBV3-2
D: TRBD2
J: TRBJ2-5

DNA: TGTGCCAGCAGTCTCGGGGTCGGCGAGCAGTACTTC
CDR3: CASSLGVGEQYF
size: NA
V: TRBV12-3/TRBV12-4
D: NA
J: TRBJ2-7

DNA: TGTGCCAGCAGTCAAATCGGGGTCAGAGCTTTCTTT
CDR3: CASSQIGVRAFF
size: NA
V: TRBV11-2
D: NA
J: TRBJ1-1

DNA: TGTGCCAGCAGTTTATTTCGGCTTGAGACGGACAACTATGGCTACACCTTC
CDR3: CASSLFRLETDNYGYTF
size: once
V: TRBV27
D: NA
J: TRBJ1-2

DNA: TGTGCTAGTGGTTCACCGGGACACTCCACAGATACGCAGTATTTT
CDR3: CASGSPGHSTDTQYF
size: NA
V: TRBV12-5
D: NA
J: TRBJ2-3

DNA: TGCGCCAGCAGCCGCACCCGGACTAGCGGGAACAATGAGCAGTTCTTC
CDR3: CASSRTRTSGNNEQFF
size: NA
V: TRBV5-1
D: TRBD2
J: TRBJ2-1

DNA: TGTGCCACCAGCAGAGGGTCCGGGCAGACAGATGGCTACACCTTC
CDR3: CATSRGSGQTDGYTF
size: few
V: TRBV15
D: NA
J: TRBJ1-2